This T cell receptor beta chain was captured in a study of blood T cell repertoires in COVID-19. Across the study: Researchers got acute and convalescent COVID-19 samples from the United States, Italy and Spain. From T cells, B-cell-depleted T cells, or PBMCs came the material, which was cDNA or gDNA.

In the original analysis: Amplification from reference gene primers served as the basis for estimated nucleated cell counts. Assay: immunoSEQ multiplex PCR; the TCRdb copy retains only in-frame clones and omits some. Clonal size and the V and J genes are those of that table, whereas D and trimming came from the DNA. The sample carries about 64,000 clones, approximately 91% recorded once. V lost 3 bases and J lost 2; bases outside the gene matches: 3. This CDR3 comprises 14 residues. Germline V gene sequence: CDR1 SGHRS, CDR2 YFSETQ. This sequence originates from a human donor in a cohort sampled during active COVID-19. Sequencing was done on a sample of peripheral blood. This chain connects TRBV5-1 to TRBJ2-7, with 9 bases aligning to TRBD1. The chain's CDR3 is CASSWGQGAYEQYF. The CDR3 bases are TGCGCCAGCAGCTGGGGACAGGGAGCCTACGAGCAGTACTTC.